The present entry profiles one TCR beta chain with its context. Sequencing used immunoSEQ multiplex PCR; TCRdb keeps in-frame clones, though not all of them. The data show fewer than 300,000 clones, roughly 84% seen once. This sample stems from a study of blood T cell repertoires in COVID-19. Those enrolled in Seattle joined during active infection and were followed longitudinally afterward. Germline V gene lookup returns CDR1 SGHRS and CDR2 YFSETQ. The CDR3 runs to 15 residues. J was trimmed by 4 bases and V by 4 bases; bases with no gene match: 5. The specimen was peripheral blood. The chain is built from TRBV5-1 and TRBJ1-2; TRBD1 matches 12 bases. The TCR originated in a human donor with COVID-19, enrolled during active disease. The donor label of this sample is uncertain. The CDR3 spells CASSAGTGGLYGYTF. The CDR3 DNA reads TGCGCCAGCAGCGCCGGGACAGGGGGCCTCTATGGCTACACCTTC.